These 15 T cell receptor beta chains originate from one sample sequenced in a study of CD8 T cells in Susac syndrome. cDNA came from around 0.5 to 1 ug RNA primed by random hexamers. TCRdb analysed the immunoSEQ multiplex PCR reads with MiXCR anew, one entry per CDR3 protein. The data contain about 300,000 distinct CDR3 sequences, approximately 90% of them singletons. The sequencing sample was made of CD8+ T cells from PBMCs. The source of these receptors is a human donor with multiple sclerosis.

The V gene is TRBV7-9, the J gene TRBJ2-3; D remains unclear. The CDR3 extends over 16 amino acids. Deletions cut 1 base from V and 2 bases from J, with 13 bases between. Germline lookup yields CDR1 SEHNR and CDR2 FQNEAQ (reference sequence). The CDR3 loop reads CASSLDRYQSTDTQYF. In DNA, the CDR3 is TGTGCCAGCAGCTTAGATAGATACCAGTCCACAGATACGCAGTATTTT.

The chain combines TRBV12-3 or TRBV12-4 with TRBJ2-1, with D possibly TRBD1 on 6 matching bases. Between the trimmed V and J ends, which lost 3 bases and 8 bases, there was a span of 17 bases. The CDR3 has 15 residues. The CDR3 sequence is CASSFPGQGNDEQFF. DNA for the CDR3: TGTGCCAGCAGTTTTCCCGGCCAGGGGAACGATGAGCAGTTCTTC.

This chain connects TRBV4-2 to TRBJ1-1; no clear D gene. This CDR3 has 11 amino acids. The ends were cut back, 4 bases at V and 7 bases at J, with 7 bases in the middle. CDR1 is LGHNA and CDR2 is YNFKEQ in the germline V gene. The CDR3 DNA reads TGTGCCAGCAGCCCTGGGATTGAAGCTTTCTTT. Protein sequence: CASSPGIEAFF.

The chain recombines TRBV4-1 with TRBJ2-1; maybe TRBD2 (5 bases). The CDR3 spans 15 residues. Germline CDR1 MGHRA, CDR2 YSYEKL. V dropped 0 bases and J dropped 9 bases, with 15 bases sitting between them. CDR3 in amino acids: CASSQDRLAVFEQFF. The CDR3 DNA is TGCGCCAGCAGCCAAGATCGTCTAGCCGTCTTTGAGCAGTTCTTC.

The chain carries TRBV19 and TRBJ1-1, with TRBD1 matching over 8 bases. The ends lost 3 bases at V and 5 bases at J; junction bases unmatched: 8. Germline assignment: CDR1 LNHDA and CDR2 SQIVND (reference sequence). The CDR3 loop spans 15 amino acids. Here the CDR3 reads CASSIGQGARTEAFF. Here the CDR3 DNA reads TGTGCCAGTAGTATTGGTCAGGGGGCGCGGACTGAAGCTTTCTTT.

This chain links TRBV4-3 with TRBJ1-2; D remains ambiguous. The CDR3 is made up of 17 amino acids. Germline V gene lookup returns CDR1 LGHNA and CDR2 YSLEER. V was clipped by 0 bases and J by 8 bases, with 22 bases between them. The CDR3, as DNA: TGCGCCAGCAGCCAAGATAGGGCAGGATCGATCTATGGAGGCTACACCTTC. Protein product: CASSQDRAGSIYGGYTF.

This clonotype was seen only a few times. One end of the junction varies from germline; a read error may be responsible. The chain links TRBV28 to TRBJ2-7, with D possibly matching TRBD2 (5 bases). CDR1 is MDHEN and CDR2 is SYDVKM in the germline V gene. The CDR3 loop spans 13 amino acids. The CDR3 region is CASSFRGSYEQYF. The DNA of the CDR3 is TGCGCCAGCAGCTTCCGGGGCTCCTACGAGCAGTACTTC. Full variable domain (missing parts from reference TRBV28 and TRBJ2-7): DVKVTQSSRYLVKRTGEKVFLECVQDMDHENMFWYRQDPGLGLRLIYFSYDVKMKEKGDIPEGYSVSREKKERFSLILESASTNQTSMYLCASSFRGSYEQYFGPGTRLTVT.

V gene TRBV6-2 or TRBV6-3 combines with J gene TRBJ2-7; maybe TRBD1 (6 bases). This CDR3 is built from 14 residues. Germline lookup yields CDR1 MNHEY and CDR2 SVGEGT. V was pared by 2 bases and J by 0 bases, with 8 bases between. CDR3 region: CASSYRDNSYEQYF. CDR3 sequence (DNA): TGTGCCAGCAGTTACCGGGACAACTCCTACGAGCAGTACTTC.

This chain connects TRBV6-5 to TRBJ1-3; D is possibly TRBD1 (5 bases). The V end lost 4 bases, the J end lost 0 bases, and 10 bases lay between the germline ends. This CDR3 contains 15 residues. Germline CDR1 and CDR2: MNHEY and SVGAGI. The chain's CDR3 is CASSSGDRSGNTIYF. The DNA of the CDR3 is TGTGCCAGCAGTTCTGGGGACCGCTCTGGAAACACCATATATTTT.

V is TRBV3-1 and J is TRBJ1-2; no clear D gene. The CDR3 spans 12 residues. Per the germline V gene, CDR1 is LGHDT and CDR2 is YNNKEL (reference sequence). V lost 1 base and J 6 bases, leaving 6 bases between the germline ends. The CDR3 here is CASSQAGDGYTF. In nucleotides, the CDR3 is TGTGCCAGCAGCCAAGCTGGGGATGGCTACACCTTC.

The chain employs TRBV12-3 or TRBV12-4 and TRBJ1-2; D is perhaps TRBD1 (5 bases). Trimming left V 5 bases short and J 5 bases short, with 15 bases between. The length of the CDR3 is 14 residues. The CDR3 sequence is CASSPVGGYYGYTF. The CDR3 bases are TGTGCCAGCAGTCCTGTTGGGGGTTATTATGGCTACACCTTC.

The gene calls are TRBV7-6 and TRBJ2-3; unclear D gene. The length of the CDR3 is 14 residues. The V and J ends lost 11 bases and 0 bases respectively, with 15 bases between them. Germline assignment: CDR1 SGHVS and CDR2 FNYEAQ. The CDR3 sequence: CALRPPTSTDTQYF. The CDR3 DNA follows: TGTGCCTTAAGGCCCCCGACTAGCACAGATACGCAGTATTTT.

The CDR3 DNA is TGTGCCAGCTCACCGCTCTCTGGGAGGGTGGTAGCCTACGAGCAGTACTTC. The encoded protein is CASSPLSGRVVAYEQYF. The chain employs TRBV18 and TRBJ2-7; 7 nucleotides agree with TRBD2. CDR1 KGHSH and CDR2 LQKENI come from the germline V gene. The CDR3 is 17 residues long. V was clipped by 3 bases and J by 2 bases; unmatched bases: 13. The variable domain in full, completed from reference TRBV18 and TRBJ2-7, reads NAGVMQNPRHLVRRRGQEARLRCSPMKGHSHVYWYRQLPEEGLKFMVYLQKENIIDESGMPKERFSAEFPKEGPSILRIQQVVRGDSAAYFCASSPLSGRVVAYEQYFGPGTRLTVT.

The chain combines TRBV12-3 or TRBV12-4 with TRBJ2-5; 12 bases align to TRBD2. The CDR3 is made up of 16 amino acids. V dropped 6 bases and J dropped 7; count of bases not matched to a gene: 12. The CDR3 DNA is TGTGCCAGCAGCGCCGGACTAGCGGGGTTAAAAGGGACCCAGTACTTC. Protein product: CASSAGLAGLKGTQYF.

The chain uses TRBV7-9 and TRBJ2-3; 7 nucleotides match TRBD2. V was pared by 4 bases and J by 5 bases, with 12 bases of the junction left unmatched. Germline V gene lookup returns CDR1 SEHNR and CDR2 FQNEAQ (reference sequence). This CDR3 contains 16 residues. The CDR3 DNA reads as TGTGCCAGCAGCTCATCCCGGGGACTATCCGTAGATACGCAGTATTTT. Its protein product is CASSSSRGLSVDTQYF.